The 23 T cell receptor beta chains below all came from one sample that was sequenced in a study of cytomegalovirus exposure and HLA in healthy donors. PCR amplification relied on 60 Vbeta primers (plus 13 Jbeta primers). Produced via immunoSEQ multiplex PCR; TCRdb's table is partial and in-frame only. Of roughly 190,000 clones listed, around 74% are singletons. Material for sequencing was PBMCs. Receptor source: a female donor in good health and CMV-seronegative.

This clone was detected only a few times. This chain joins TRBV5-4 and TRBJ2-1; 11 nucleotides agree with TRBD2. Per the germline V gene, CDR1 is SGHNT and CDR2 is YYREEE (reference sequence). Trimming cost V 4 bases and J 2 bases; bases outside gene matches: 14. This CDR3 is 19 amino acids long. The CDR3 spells CASSPGTSGLRGTYNEQFF. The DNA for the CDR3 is TGTGCCAGCAGCCCAGGGACTAGCGGTCTACGAGGGACCTACAATGAGCAGTTCTTC.

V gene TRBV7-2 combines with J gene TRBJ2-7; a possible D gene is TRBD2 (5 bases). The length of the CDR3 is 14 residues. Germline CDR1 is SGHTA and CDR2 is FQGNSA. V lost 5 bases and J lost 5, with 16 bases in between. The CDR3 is CASSRTREAHEQYF. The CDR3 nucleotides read TGTGCCAGCAGCCGCACCCGGGAAGCCCACGAGCAGTACTTC.

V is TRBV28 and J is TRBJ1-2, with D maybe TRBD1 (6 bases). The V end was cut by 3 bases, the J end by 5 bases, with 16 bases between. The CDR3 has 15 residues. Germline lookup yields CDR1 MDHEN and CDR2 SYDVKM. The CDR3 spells CASSFGGGVYYGYTF. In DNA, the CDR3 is TGTGCCAGCAGTTTTGGGGGGGGCGTGTATTATGGCTACACCTTC.

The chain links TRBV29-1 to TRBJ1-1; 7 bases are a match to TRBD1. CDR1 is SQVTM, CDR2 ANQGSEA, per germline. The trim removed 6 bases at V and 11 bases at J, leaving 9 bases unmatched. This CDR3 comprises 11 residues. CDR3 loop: CSVSDRAWAFF. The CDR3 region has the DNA TGCAGCGTCTCCGACAGGGCTTGGGCTTTCTTT.

CDR3 coding DNA: TGTGCCAGCAGCTTAAACAGGGAGCAATCTGAGGGCTACACCTTC. This encodes CASSLNREQSEGYTF. The rearrangement uses TRBV7-2 and TRBJ1-2, with D possibly being TRBD1 (6 bases). V was trimmed by 2 bases and J by 8 bases, leaving 18 bases between them. Germline V gives CDR1 SGHTA, CDR2 FQGNSA. This CDR3 is built from 15 residues.

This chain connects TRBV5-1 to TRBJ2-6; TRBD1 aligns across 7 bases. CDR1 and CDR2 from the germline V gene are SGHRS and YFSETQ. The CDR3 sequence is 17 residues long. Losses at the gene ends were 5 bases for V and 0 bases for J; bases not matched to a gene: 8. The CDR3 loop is CASRVTGASSGANVLTF. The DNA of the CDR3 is TGCGCCAGCAGGGTCACAGGGGCTAGCTCTGGGGCCAACGTCCTGACTTTC.

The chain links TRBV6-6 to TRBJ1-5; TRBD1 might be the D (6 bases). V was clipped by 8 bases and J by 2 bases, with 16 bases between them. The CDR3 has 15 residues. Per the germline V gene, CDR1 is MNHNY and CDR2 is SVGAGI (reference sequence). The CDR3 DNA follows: TGTGCCAGCGCCCCCCAACAGGGCGGCAATCAGCCCCAGCATTTT. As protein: CASAPQQGGNQPQHF.

CDR3 DNA: TGTGCCATCAGTGATTCGAATCAGCCCCAGCATTTT. Residues: CAISDSNQPQHF. The chain has TRBV10-3 and TRBJ1-5; D is unresolved. Between the trimmed V and J ends, which lost 3 bases and 4 bases, there was a span of 4 bases. The CDR3 length is 12 residues. Germline loops: CDR1 ENHRY, CDR2 SYGVKD.

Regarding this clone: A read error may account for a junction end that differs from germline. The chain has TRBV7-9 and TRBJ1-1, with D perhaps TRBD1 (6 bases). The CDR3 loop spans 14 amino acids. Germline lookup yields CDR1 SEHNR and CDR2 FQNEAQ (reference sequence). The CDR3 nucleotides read TGTTCCAGCAGCTTGTTACAGGGTGACACTGAAGCTTTCTTT. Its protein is CSSSLLQGDTEAFF.

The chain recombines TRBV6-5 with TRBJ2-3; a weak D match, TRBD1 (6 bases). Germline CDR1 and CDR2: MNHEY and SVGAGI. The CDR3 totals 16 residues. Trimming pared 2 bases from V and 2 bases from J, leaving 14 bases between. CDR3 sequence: CASSYRGQFDTDTQYF. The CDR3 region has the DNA TGTGCCAGCAGTTACCGCGGACAGTTTGACACAGATACGCAGTATTTT.

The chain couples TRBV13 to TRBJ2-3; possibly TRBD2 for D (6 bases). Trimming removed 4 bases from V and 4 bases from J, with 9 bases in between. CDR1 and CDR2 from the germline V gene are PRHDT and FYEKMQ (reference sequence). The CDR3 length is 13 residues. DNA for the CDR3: TGTGCCAGCAGCTATCGGAGGGCAGATACGCAGTATTTT. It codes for CASSYRRADTQYF.

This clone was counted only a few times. The CDR3 region has the DNA TGTGCCAGCAGTTTGCTCAGTCCGAATAATTCACCCCTCCACTTT. Its protein product is CASSLLSPNNSPLHF. V usage is TRBV28 and J usage is TRBJ1-6; D not certain. The CDR3 is made up of 15 amino acids. V lost 3 bases to trimming and J lost 5 bases, with 11 bases between them. Germline loops: CDR1 MDHEN, CDR2 SYDVKM. Full variable domain (remainder filled in from reference TRBV28 and TRBJ1-6): DVKVTQSSRYLVKRTGEKVFLECVQDMDHENMFWYRQDPGLGLRLIYFSYDVKMKEKGDIPEGYSVSREKKERFSLILESASTNQTSMYLCASSLLSPNNSPLHFGNGTRLTVT.

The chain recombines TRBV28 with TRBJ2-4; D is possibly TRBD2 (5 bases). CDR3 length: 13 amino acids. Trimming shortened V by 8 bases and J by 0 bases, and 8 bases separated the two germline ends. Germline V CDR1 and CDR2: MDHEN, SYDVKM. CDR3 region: CASWEIAKNIQYF. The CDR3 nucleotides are TGTGCCAGCTGGGAGATAGCCAAAAACATTCAGTACTTC.

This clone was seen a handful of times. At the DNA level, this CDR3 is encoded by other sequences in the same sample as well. As DNA, the CDR3 is TGTGCCAGCAGTGAAGCGACCGGGATCTACGAGCAGTACTTC. It translates to CASSEATGIYEQYF. The genes are TRBV6-1 and TRBJ2-7; D may be TRBD2 (5 bases). The CDR3 has 14 residues. The germline V gene has CDR1 MNHNS and CDR2 SASEGT. Trimming cost V 0 bases and J 3 bases, with 9 bases left between them.

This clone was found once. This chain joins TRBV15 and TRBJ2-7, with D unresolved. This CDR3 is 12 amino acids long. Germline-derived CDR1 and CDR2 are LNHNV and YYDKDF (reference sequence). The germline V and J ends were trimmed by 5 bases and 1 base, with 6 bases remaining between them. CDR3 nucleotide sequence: TGTGCCACCAGCTCATTTTCCTACGAGCAGTACTTC. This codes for CATSSFSYEQYF. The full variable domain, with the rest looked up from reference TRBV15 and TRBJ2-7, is DAMVIQNPRYQVTQFGKPVTLSCSQTLNHNVMYWYQQKSSQAPKLLFHYYDKDFNNEADTPDNFQSRRPNTSFCFLDIRSPGLGDTAMYLCATSSFSYEQYFGPGTRLTVT.

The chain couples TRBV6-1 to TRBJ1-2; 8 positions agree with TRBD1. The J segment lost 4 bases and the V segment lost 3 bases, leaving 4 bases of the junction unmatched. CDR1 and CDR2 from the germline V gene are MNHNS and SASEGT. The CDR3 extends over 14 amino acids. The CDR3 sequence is CASSDQGASYGYTF. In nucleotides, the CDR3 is TGTGCCAGCAGTGATCAGGGGGCGAGCTATGGCTACACCTTC.

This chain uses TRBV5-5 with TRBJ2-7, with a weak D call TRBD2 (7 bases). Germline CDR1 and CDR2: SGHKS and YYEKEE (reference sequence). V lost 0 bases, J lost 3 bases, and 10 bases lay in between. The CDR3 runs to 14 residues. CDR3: CASSLEGGGYEQYF. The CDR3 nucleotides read TGTGCCAGCAGCTTGGAGGGGGGGGGCTACGAGCAGTACTTC.

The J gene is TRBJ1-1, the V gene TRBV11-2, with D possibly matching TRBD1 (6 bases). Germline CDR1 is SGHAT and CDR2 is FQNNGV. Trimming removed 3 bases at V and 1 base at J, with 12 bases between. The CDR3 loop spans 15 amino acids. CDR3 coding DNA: TGTGCCAGCAGCTTTGGAACAGGGAAGAACACTGAAGCTTTCTTT. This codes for CASSFGTGKNTEAFF.

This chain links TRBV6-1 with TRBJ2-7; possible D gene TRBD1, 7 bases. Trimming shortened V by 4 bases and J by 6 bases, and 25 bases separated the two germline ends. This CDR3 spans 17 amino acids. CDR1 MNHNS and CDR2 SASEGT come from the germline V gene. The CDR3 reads CASSGPQGRLRGVEQYF. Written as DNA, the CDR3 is TGTGCCAGCAGTGGACCACAGGGGCGTCTACGCGGGGTCGAGCAGTACTTC.

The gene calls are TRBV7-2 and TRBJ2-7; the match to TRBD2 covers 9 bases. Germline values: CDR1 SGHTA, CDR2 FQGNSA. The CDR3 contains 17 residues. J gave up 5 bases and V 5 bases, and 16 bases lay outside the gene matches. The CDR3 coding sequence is TGTGCCAGCAGCGTTCCACGCCACTCAGCGGGAGGCAACGAGCAGTACTTC. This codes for CASSVPRHSAGGNEQYF.

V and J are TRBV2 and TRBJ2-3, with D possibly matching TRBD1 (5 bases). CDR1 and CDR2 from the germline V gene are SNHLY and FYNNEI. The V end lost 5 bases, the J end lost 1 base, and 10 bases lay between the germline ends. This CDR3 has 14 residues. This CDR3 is CASSKVGGTDTQYF. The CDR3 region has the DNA TGTGCCAGCAGTAAGGTAGGGGGCACAGATACGCAGTATTTT.

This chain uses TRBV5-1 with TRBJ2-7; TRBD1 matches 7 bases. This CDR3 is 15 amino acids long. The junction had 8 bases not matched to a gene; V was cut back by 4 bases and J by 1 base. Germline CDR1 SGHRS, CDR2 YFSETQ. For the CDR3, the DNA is TGCGCCAGCAGCCTCCAACCGGGACAGTCCTACGAGCAGTACTTC. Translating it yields CASSLQPGQSYEQYF.

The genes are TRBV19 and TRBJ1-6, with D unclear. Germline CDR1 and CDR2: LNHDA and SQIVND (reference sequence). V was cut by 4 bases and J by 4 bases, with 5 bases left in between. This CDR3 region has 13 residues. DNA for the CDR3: TGTGCCAGTAGTAACCAGTATAATTCACCCCTCCACTTT. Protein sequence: CASSNQYNSPLHF.